Detailed here is one TCR beta chain. The antigen is undetermined. The repertoire was sequenced with immunoSEQ multiplex PCR; TCRdb's copy has only in-frame clones and lacks some. Altogether roughly 50,000 clones are present, 78% being singletons, with the ten largest covering about 0.8%. CDR3 size: 14 residues. Germline CDR1 SNHLY, CDR2 FYNNEI. V was shortened by 6 bases and J by 5 bases, with 16 bases between the two germline ends. Single viable CD3+CD4+CD8-CD45RO+ cells were sorted as the memory CD4+ T cells. Serostatus was set by detecting CMV pp150, pp28, p38, p52 IgG. This sample was included in a study of memory CD4+ T cells and cytomegalovirus serostatus. Study overall: This sample comes from healthy Belgian adults, fewer than ten CMV seropositive, some 22 seronegative. Study outcomes and limitations: Suggested: most of the CMV-linked TCR signature lies in CD4+ memory cells.

The receptor comes from an adult in good health and CMV-seronegative. The specimen sequenced was memory CD4+ T cells from blood. The V call is TRBV2, the J call TRBJ1-2; D is ambiguous. The CDR3 region is CASRGRRHPYGYTF. DNA of the CDR3: TGTGCCAGCAGAGGACGACGGCACCCTTATGGCTACACCTTC.